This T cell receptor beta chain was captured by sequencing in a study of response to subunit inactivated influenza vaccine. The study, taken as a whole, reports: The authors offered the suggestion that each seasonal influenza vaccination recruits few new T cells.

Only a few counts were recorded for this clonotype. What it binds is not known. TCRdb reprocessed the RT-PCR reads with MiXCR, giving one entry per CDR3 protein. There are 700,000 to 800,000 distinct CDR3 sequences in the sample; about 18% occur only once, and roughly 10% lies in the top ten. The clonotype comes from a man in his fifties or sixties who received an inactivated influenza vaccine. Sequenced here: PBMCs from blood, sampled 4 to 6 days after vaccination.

CDR3 sequence: CASSEGPTGELFF. The CDR3 region has the DNA TGCGCCAGCAGTGAAGGGCCGACCGGGGAGCTGTTTTTT. This sequence joins TRBV10-1 and TRBJ2-2; D remains ambiguous. The CDR3 is 13 residues long. In germline, CDR1 is WNHNN, CDR2 SYGVQD (reference sequence). V lost 3 bases to trimming and J lost 5 bases, with 7 bases between them.